A single sample is the source of the 18 T cell receptor beta chains below, sequenced in a study of blood T cell repertoires in COVID-19. TCRdb's copy holds only in-frame clones and misses some; the assay was immunoSEQ multiplex PCR. In the table there are 210,000 or so clones, 84% of which are singletons. The sample comprised peripheral blood. These receptors were collected from a woman at least 80 years old with COVID-19, enrolled during active disease.

This clone occurred once. The chain links TRBV9 to TRBJ2-1; 13 bases match TRBD2. V lost 4 bases to trimming and J lost 8 bases; unmatched junction nucleotides: 6. The germline CDR1 and CDR2 sequences are SGDLS and YYNGEE. This CDR3 spans 15 amino acids. CDR3 DNA sequence: TGTGCCAGCAGCCCCGGGACTAGCGGGATCTATGAGCAGTTCTTC. It specifies CASSPGTSGIYEQFF. Together with reference TRBV9 and TRBJ2-1, the CDR3 gives the full variable domain: DSGVTQTPKHLITATGQRVTLRCSPRSGDLSVYWYQQSLDQGLQFLIQYYNGEERAKGNILERFSAQQFPDLHSELNLSSLELGDSALYFCASSPGTSGIYEQFFGPGTRLTVL.

The chain carries TRBV7-8 and TRBJ2-2; D is unclear. With 1 base removed from V and 0 bases from J, the gap between germline ends came to 12 bases. This CDR3 is 17 amino acids long. Germline V gene sequence: CDR1 SGHVS, CDR2 FQNEAQ. Written as DNA, the CDR3 is TGTGCCAGCAGCTTAGGTCGACTTGCGGCGAACACCGGGGAGCTGTTTTTT. Amino acids: CASSLGRLAANTGELFF. Combining the CDR3 with reference TRBV7-8 and TRBJ2-2 gives the whole variable domain GAGVSQSPRYKVAKRGQDVALRCDPISGHVSLFWYQQALGQGPEFLTYFQNEAQLDKSGLPSDRFFAERPEGSVSTLKIQRTQQEDSAVYLCASSLGRLAANTGELFFGEGSRLTVL.

This sequence joins TRBV5-4 and TRBJ1-2; D call uncertain. The CDR3 runs to 14 residues. Looked up from germline, CDR1 is SGHNT and CDR2 is YYREEE (reference sequence). V lost 0 bases and J 7 bases, leaving 13 bases between the germline ends. The CDR3 loop is CASSLVAGLPGYTF. Here the CDR3 DNA reads TGTGCCAGCAGCTTGGTTGCGGGGTTGCCTGGCTACACCTTC.

The V gene is TRBV5-1, the J gene TRBJ1-1, with TRBD1 matching over 8 bases. This CDR3 has 14 residues. In germline, CDR1 is SGHRS, CDR2 YFSETQ. V dropped 3 bases and J dropped 5; count of bases not matched to a gene: 6. The CDR3 DNA reads TGCGCCAGCAGCTCGACAGGGGAGCGGACTGAAGCTTTCTTT. Its protein is CASSSTGERTEAFF.

This sequence joins TRBV28 and TRBJ1-4; D not resolved. Trimming left V 7 bases short and J 5 bases short, with 17 bases between. The CDR3 extends over 15 amino acids. Germline V gene lookup returns CDR1 MDHEN and CDR2 SYDVKM. The CDR3 nucleotides read TGTGCCAGCATTCCGGGGAGCCTGTCGAATGAAAAACTGTTTTTT. Protein sequence: CASIPGSLSNEKLFF.

This rearrangement joins TRBV6-5 to TRBJ1-2; tentative D call: TRBD1 (6 bases). V lost 0 bases, J lost 8 bases, and 19 bases lay in between. The germline V gene has CDR1 MNHEY and CDR2 SVGAGI. CDR3 length equals 16 residues. Here the CDR3 DNA reads TGTGCCAGCAGTTACTCGAGTGTGGGGGCGATTTCGGGCTACACCTTC. Translated: CASSYSSVGAISGYTF.

The V call is TRBV5-1, the J call TRBJ2-7; 8 bases are shared with TRBD1. The CDR3 extends over 14 amino acids. Germline CDR1 is SGHRS and CDR2 is YFSETQ. V was pared by 0 bases and J by 11 bases, with 10 bases of the junction left unmatched. CDR3 region: CASSLGTGPIRKYF. CDR3 sequence (DNA): TGCGCCAGCAGCTTGGGGACAGGGCCTATAAGGAAGTACTTC.

V gene TRBV9 combines with J gene TRBJ1-4, with D unresolved. Germline assignment: CDR1 SGDLS and CDR2 YYNGEE. This CDR3 spans 15 amino acids. V was pared by 4 bases and J by 8 bases, with 18 bases between. The CDR3 coding sequence is TGTGCCAGCAGCCCCCGTTCGAGGGTAGGAGAAAAACTGTTTTTT. Amino acid sequence: CASSPRSRVGEKLFF.

The table lists this clone with a count of one. The gene calls are TRBV11-1 and TRBJ1-6; D remains ambiguous. The V gene lost 4 bases and the J gene lost 7 bases, with 8 bases spanning the gap. The CDR3 contains 13 residues. Germline-derived CDR1 and CDR2 are SGHAT and FQDESV (reference sequence). The CDR3 DNA reads TGTGCCAGCAGCTACACCCAAAATTCACCCCTCCACTTT. Translation: CASSYTQNSPLHF.

This clone was observed a single time. V usage is TRBV11-2 and J usage is TRBJ2-3, with D perhaps matching TRBD2 (6 bases). Trimming removed 5 bases from V and 14 bases from J, with 17 bases in between. The CDR3 totals 12 residues. Germline CDR1 and CDR2: SGHAT and FQNNGV. CDR3 residues: CASSMPEGRGYF. DNA of the CDR3: TGTGCCAGCAGCATGCCTGAGGGGCGGGGGTATTTT.

Only one count was recorded for this clone. This rearrangement joins TRBV18 to TRBJ2-2; 9 bases line up with TRBD2. Germline CDR1 is KGHSH and CDR2 is LQKENI. The CDR3 is 16 residues long. The J segment lost 4 bases and the V segment lost 1 base, leaving 4 bases of the junction unmatched. The CDR3 sequence is CASSPLAGARTGELFF. In DNA, the CDR3 is TGTGCCAGCTCACCACTAGCGGGAGCGCGCACCGGGGAGCTGTTTTTT.

The chain uses TRBV9 and TRBJ2-2; the match to TRBD1 covers 8 bases. V was pared by 0 bases and J by 3 bases, with 1 base of the junction left unmatched. The CDR3 spans 15 residues. The germline V gene has CDR1 SGDLS and CDR2 YYNGEE. CDR3 sequence reads: CASSVGQGYTGELFF. The CDR3 DNA follows: TGTGCCAGCAGCGTAGGACAGGGGTACACCGGGGAGCTGTTTTTT.

The chain employs TRBV19 and TRBJ2-1; 7 nucleotides align to TRBD1. The germline V gene has CDR1 LNHDA and CDR2 SQIVND (reference sequence). Trimming took 7 bases from V and 7 from J; bases not matched to a gene: 13. The CDR3 has 15 amino acids. The CDR3 DNA sequence: TGTGCCAGTAACCCGACAGGGAACAGCCTGAATGAGCAGTTCTTC. Its protein product is CASNPTGNSLNEQFF.

V and J are TRBV19 and TRBJ2-2, with D tentatively TRBD1 (6 bases). The germline V gene has CDR1 LNHDA and CDR2 SQIVND (reference sequence). There are 16 residues in the CDR3. V was cut by 3 bases and J by 0 bases, with 11 bases left in between. CDR3 nucleotides: TGTGCCAGTAGTATCGCCGGGACAACGAACACCGGGGAGCTGTTTTTT. Its protein is CASSIAGTTNTGELFF.

This chain connects TRBV5-5 to TRBJ1-1, with TRBD1 identical over 7 bases. The length of the CDR3 is 15 residues. J gave up 1 base and V 0 bases, and 3 bases lay outside the gene matches. The germline CDR1 and CDR2 sequences are SGHKS and YYEKEE (reference sequence). CDR3 protein: CASSLGQGRNTEAFF. CDR3 in DNA: TGTGCCAGCAGCTTGGGACAGGGTAGGAACACTGAAGCTTTCTTT.

The chain couples TRBV29-1 to TRBJ2-5, with 7 bases that match TRBD2. The CDR3 is 12 amino acids. Trimming at V came to 8 bases and at J to 6 bases, leaving 9 bases not matched to a gene. The V gene's germline CDR1 is SQVTM and CDR2 ANQGSEA. CDR3 sequence: CSLTSGMQTQYF. CDR3 nucleotide sequence: TGCAGCCTTACCAGCGGGATGCAGACCCAGTACTTC.

The chain couples TRBV7-3 to TRBJ1-6, with 7 nucleotides matching TRBD1. This CDR3 spans 14 amino acids. V was pared by 2 bases and J by 14 bases, with 9 bases of the junction left unmatched. Germline V CDR1 and CDR2: SGHTA, FQGTGA. The CDR3 nucleotides are TGTGCCAGCAGCTTAGAATCAGGCAGGGGGACCCTCCACTTT. Its protein product is CASSLESGRGTLHF.

The gene calls are TRBV10-1 and TRBJ2-1; maybe TRBD2 (6 bases). The germline V gene encodes CDR1 WNHNN and CDR2 SYGVQD (reference sequence). This CDR3 comprises 14 residues. Trimming stripped 4 bases from V and 10 bases from J, with 17 bases between. The CDR3 protein is CASSVGGAGGEQFF. The CDR3 nucleotides read TGCGCCAGCAGTGTCGGTGGGGCTGGAGGGGAGCAGTTCTTC.